This T cell receptor beta chain derives from a study of blood T cell repertoires in COVID-19. CDR3 length: 14 amino acids. V dropped 7 bases and J dropped 3 bases, with 15 bases sitting between them. Per germline, CDR1 SNHLY and CDR2 FYNNEI. Original processing methods: Estimation of nucleated cell counts was performed using reference gene primer amplification. The repertoire was sequenced with immunoSEQ multiplex PCR; TCRdb's copy has only in-frame clones and lacks some. V and J calls and clone size come straight from that table; D and trimming were deduced from the DNA. The table records approximately 75,000 clones, roughly 87% of them present only once.

This sequence was found in a man between 50 and 59 years old with acute or convalescent COVID-19. The chain is built from TRBV2 and TRBJ1-2, with D possibly matching TRBD1 (5 bases). Specimen: peripheral blood. CDR3 bases: TGTGCCAGCAACTCGGGGGGGGTTTACTATGGCTACACCTTC. This encodes CASNSGGVYYGYTF. The full variable domain, completed using reference TRBV2 and TRBJ1-2, is EPEVTQTPSHQVTQMGQEVILRCVPISNHLYFYWYRQILGQKVEFLVSFYNNEISEKSEIFDDQFSVERPDGSNFTLKIRSTKLEDSAMYFCASNSGGVYYGYTFGSGTRLTVV.